This T cell receptor beta chain was sequenced during a study of a mutant IDH1 vaccine in newly diagnosed glioma. Looking at the study overall: Vaccination started 4-6 weeks after radiotherapy alone, or with temozolomide cycles.

TCRdb keeps only in-frame clones here, not all; method: immunoSEQ multiplex PCR. Among around 26,000 clones listed, more than 75% were seen once. Regarding the study as a whole: Pseudoprogression seemingly bore no relation to changes in top peripheral T cell clonotypes.

Time point specified: week 47, end of study. Vaccinated patients received 300 ug of mutant IDH1 20-mer peptide per dose, with topical imiquimod. CDR3 length equals 16 residues. V gave up 5 bases and J gave up 4 bases; unmatched junction bases: 9. CDR1 is MNHEY and CDR2 is SMNVEV in the germline V gene (reference sequence). Concerning this clone itself: As yet, its antigen is unknown.

This specimen consisted of PBMCs, obtained from a glioma patient whose treatment included an IDH1 peptide vaccine. This clonotype was obtained from a man between 40 and 49 years old with glioma. Some clones in this sample may be carry-over from other donors' samples. This sequence joins TRBV27 and TRBJ2-7; 12 nucleotides agree with TRBD1. The CDR3 DNA follows: TGTGCCAGCAGTCGCGCCGGGACAGGGGGCAGGTACGAGCAGTACTTC. The encoded protein is CASSRAGTGGRYEQYF.